This passage covers 8 T cell receptor beta chains from one sample sequenced in a study of cytomegalovirus exposure and HLA in healthy donors. The PCR had 60 Vbeta and 13 Jbeta primers. Some clones are missing from TCRdb's copy, which holds only in-frame ones; the method was immunoSEQ multiplex PCR. The table shows 140,000 or so clones, with roughly 80% occurring only once. The sample consisted of PBMCs. The receptors derive from a middle-aged woman in good health and CMV-seronegative.

The chain combines TRBV6-5 with TRBJ2-5, with 8 nucleotides matching TRBD1. This CDR3 has 14 amino acids. The trim removed 5 bases at V and 7 bases at J, leaving 9 bases unmatched. Germline V gives CDR1 MNHEY, CDR2 SVGAGI. The CDR3 reads CASSDDRGYGTQYF. The CDR3 DNA is TGTGCCAGCAGTGATGACAGGGGTTATGGGACCCAGTACTTC.

The gene calls are TRBV6-6 and TRBJ1-5; 9 bases align to TRBD1. Germline V lookup: CDR1 MNHNY, CDR2 SVGAGI (reference sequence). The CDR3 sequence is 16 residues long. J was trimmed by 0 bases and V by 7 bases; bases with no gene match: 7. In DNA form, the CDR3 reads TGTGCCAGCAATACGGGACAGGGCCATAGCAATCAGCCCCAGCATTTT. Translation: CASNTGQGHSNQPQHF.

This CDR3 reads CASSQGDSSFYEQYF. CDR3 bases: TGCGCCAGCAGCCAGGGGGACTCCTCATTCTACGAGCAGTACTTC. The rearrangement links TRBV4-1 to TRBJ2-7; D possibly corresponds to TRBD2 (6 bases). The germline V and J ends were trimmed by 3 bases and 3 bases, with 15 bases remaining between them. The germline gives CDR1 MGHRA, CDR2 YSYEKL. This CDR3 is built from 15 residues.

Remarks on this clone: The missing conserved phenylalanine or tryptophan at the end of this CDR3 makes a read error likely. V gene TRBV27 combines with J gene TRBJ1-6; no reliable D call. V lost 5 bases and J 9 bases, leaving 17 bases between the germline ends. Looked up from germline, CDR1 is MNHEY and CDR2 is SMNVEV (reference sequence). This CDR3 spans 15 amino acids. The CDR3 here is CASSPSHASGSPLHL. As DNA, the CDR3 is TGTGCCAGCAGTCCAAGCCACGCCTCGGGTTCACCCCTCCACCTT.

The chain is built from TRBV2 and TRBJ1-2; perhaps TRBD1 as D (6 bases). The CDR3 covers 12 residues. V dropped 6 bases and J dropped 4 bases, with 9 bases sitting between them. Germline assignment: CDR1 SNHLY and CDR2 FYNNEI. The CDR3 loop is CASREQGYGYTF. As DNA, the CDR3 is TGTGCCAGCAGGGAACAGGGCTATGGCTACACCTTC.

This clone was observed a handful of times. This rearrangement joins TRBV28 to TRBJ1-2; no definite D call. The V and J ends lost 1 base and 3 bases respectively, with 15 bases between them. The CDR3 loop spans 16 amino acids. Germline V gene lookup returns CDR1 MDHEN and CDR2 SYDVKM. The DNA of the CDR3 is TGTGCCAGCAGTTTATATAACCGGGGTGTGGACTATGGCTACACCTTC. Translating it yields CASSLYNRGVDYGYTF.

This chain joins TRBV4-2 and TRBJ2-1; 8 positions match TRBD2. This CDR3 is 14 amino acids long. Germline CDR1 LGHNA, CDR2 YNFKEQ. The V segment lost 4 bases and the J segment 8 bases; nucleotides outside the gene matches: 7. CDR3 nucleotides: TGTGCCAGCAGCCGGAGCGGGAGTGGCGATGAGCAGTTCTTC. This encodes CASSRSGSGDEQFF.

This sequence joins TRBV6-1 and TRBJ1-2; a possible D gene is TRBD1 (6 bases). Germline V CDR1 and CDR2: MNHNS, SASEGT. V shed 0 bases and J shed 2 bases, with 13 bases lying between them. CDR3 size: 16 residues. The CDR3 region has the DNA TGTGCCAGCAGTGAAGCGGCGGCAGGGGAAAACTATGGCTACACCTTC. It codes for CASSEAAAGENYGYTF.